A single sample is the source of the 17 T cell receptor beta chains below, sequenced in a study of T-cell memory formation after mild COVID-19. Via MiXCR, TCRdb re-called the 5' RACE reads, giving one row per CDR3 protein. The table lists roughly 240,000 distinct CDR3 sequences, over 15% of them singletons, with under 2.5% in the top ten. The sample was PBMCs or a T cell subset sorted from them (not recorded which). The receptors derive from an adult woman who had mild COVID-19 (a few samples of this study predate the infection). Cell type and time point are not known.

In DNA form, the CDR3 reads TGTGCCAGCAGGGAGGGGGGCACTGAAGCTTTCTTT. It encodes CASREGGTEAFF. The chain uses TRBV28 and TRBJ1-1; D is possibly TRBD1 (6 bases). Germline V gene data show CDR1 as MDHEN and CDR2 as SYDVKM. CDR3 length: 12 amino acids. The germline V and J ends were trimmed by 6 bases and 4 bases, with 9 bases remaining between them.

This sequence joins TRBV12-3 or TRBV12-4 and TRBJ1-3; D perhaps matches TRBD1 (6 bases). Trimming pared 3 bases from V and 4 bases from J, leaving 13 bases between. This CDR3 has 15 residues. The CDR3 sequence: CASSFAGARGNTIYF. In DNA, the CDR3 is TGTGCCAGCAGTTTTGCAGGGGCGCGAGGAAACACCATATATTTT.

The chain joins TRBV20-1 to TRBJ1-1; D is perhaps TRBD1 (5 bases). The CDR3 is 14 amino acids. Germline values: CDR1 DFQATT, CDR2 SNEGSKA (reference sequence). V dropped 2 bases and J dropped 2 bases, with 12 bases sitting between them. The CDR3 DNA reads TGCAGTGCTAGACCGGGGACGGCAAACACTGAAGCTTTCTTT. Protein product: CSARPGTANTEAFF.

Here the CDR3 DNA reads TGCGCCAGCAGCTTGTGGAGCTATGGCTACACCTTC. It is translated as CASSLWSYGYTF. The genes are TRBV5-1 and TRBJ1-2; D gene unclear. V gave up 1 base and J gave up 4 bases, with 5 bases separating them. The V gene's germline CDR1 is SGHRS and CDR2 YFSETQ. The CDR3 covers 12 residues.

The J gene is TRBJ2-7, the V gene TRBV18; no reliable D call. In germline, CDR1 is KGHSH, CDR2 LQKENI. The CDR3 length is 16 residues. Trimming removed 0 bases at V and 5 bases at J, with 17 bases between. The CDR3 nucleotides read TGTGCCAGCTCACCACCTCATCCATGGTCTAGGGACGAGCAGTACTTC. Translating it yields CASSPPHPWSRDEQYF.

The V and J genes are TRBV6-5 and TRBJ1-5; D may be TRBD1 (5 bases). The CDR3 spans 15 residues. V lost 6 bases and J 1 base, leaving 13 bases between the germline ends. From germline, CDR1 is MNHEY and CDR2 SVGAGI. CDR3 sequence (DNA): TGTGCCAGCAGACTATCAGGGATCAGCAATCAGCCCCAGCATTTT. Protein product: CASRLSGISNQPQHF.

This clonotype was seen a handful of times. The chain couples TRBV5-1 to TRBJ2-7; D uncertain. Germline V gene sequence: CDR1 SGHRS, CDR2 YFSETQ. V lost 1 base, J lost 0 bases, and 8 bases lay in between. The CDR3 sequence is 14 residues long. The CDR3 sequence is CASSLQSSSYEQYF. CDR3 DNA sequence: TGCGCCAGCAGCTTGCAGAGCAGCTCCTACGAGCAGTACTTC.

The chain links TRBV24-1 to TRBJ2-5; TRBD1 matches 10 bases. V dropped 4 bases and J dropped 5; count of bases not matched to a gene: 9. This CDR3 has 16 amino acids. CDR1 and CDR2 from the germline V gene are KGHDR and SFDVKD. The CDR3, as DNA: TGTGCCACCAGTGACCCCCTGACAGGGGGCGGTGAGACCCAGTACTTC. Translation gives CATSDPLTGGGETQYF.

The rearrangement links TRBV10-3 to TRBJ1-2; the D gene is possibly TRBD1 (6 bases). This CDR3 is 14 amino acids long. Germline CDR1 reads ENHRY; CDR2 reads SYGVKD. V lost 4 bases, J lost 6 bases, and 15 bases lay in between. Here the CDR3 reads CAISGGPRDNGYTF. In DNA, the CDR3 is TGTGCCATCAGTGGGGGTCCTCGGGACAATGGCTACACCTTC.

The genes are TRBV3-1 and TRBJ2-1; D is perhaps TRBD1 (6 bases). The germline V gene has CDR1 LGHDT and CDR2 YNNKEL (reference sequence). The CDR3 is 18 residues long. Trimming stripped 4 bases from V and 3 bases from J, with 22 bases between. The CDR3: CASSPRDTRTPIYNEQFF. The CDR3, as DNA: TGTGCCAGCAGCCCACGGGACACGCGGACACCTATCTACAATGAGCAGTTCTTC.

This clonotype turned up a few times. V is TRBV5-1 and J is TRBJ1-4; possibly TRBD1 for D (5 bases). Germline assignment: CDR1 SGHRS and CDR2 YFSETQ. Trimming removed 1 base at V and 0 bases at J, with 16 bases between. The CDR3 runs to 18 residues. The CDR3 region has the DNA TGCGCCAGCAGCTTGTGGGGGACTCCCCGAGCAACTAATGAAAAACTGTTTTTT. This gives the protein CASSLWGTPRATNEKLFF.

In its sample, this clonotype was seen many times. This chain joins TRBV7-2 and TRBJ1-1, with 11 bases identical to TRBD1. Germline V CDR1 and CDR2: SGHTA, FQGNSA. This CDR3 spans 15 amino acids. The V gene end was trimmed by 3 bases and the J gene end by 5 bases; junction bases not matched to a gene: 5. This CDR3 reads CASSFPGTGGTEAFF. The CDR3 DNA follows: TGTGCCAGCAGCTTCCCCGGGACAGGGGGAACTGAAGCTTTCTTT.

This clonotype was seen more than once but under ten times. This rearrangement joins TRBV29-1 to TRBJ2-1, with 7 positions matching TRBD1. With 6 bases clipped from V and 13 bases from J, the junction kept 9 bases outside the gene matches. The CDR3 length is 11 residues. Germline CDR1 reads SQVTM; CDR2 reads ANQGSEA. The CDR3 reads CSVVGTDHQFF. Here the CDR3 DNA reads TGCAGCGTGGTTGGGACAGACCATCAGTTCTTC.

This chain joins TRBV24-1 and TRBJ2-1, with no clear D. CDR1 is KGHDR and CDR2 is SFDVKD in the germline V gene. The V end lost 1 base, the J end lost 7 bases, and 13 bases lay between the germline ends. The CDR3 length is 15 residues. CDR3 amino acids: CATSDFLGSGNEQFF. The CDR3 region has the DNA TGTGCCACCAGTGATTTTCTGGGCAGTGGTAATGAGCAGTTCTTC.

The rearrangement links TRBV15 to TRBJ1-4; the D is unclear. Per germline, CDR1 LNHNV and CDR2 YYDKDF (reference sequence). The V and J ends lost 0 bases and 7 bases respectively, with 12 bases between them. This CDR3 is 15 amino acids long. In DNA form, the CDR3 reads TGTGCCACCAGCAGAGATTCCCATCTGGGTGAAAAACTGTTTTTT. The encoded protein is CATSRDSHLGEKLFF.

There are a few counts of this clonotype. The chain couples TRBV20-1 to TRBJ1-1, with 7 bases lining up with TRBD1. CDR1 is DFQATT, CDR2 SNEGSKA, per germline (reference sequence). Losses at the gene ends were 3 bases for V and 5 bases for J; bases not matched to a gene: 6. CDR3 size: 13 residues. In nucleotides, the CDR3 is TGCAGTGCTAGGGAGGGGGCAAGGACTGAAGCTTTCTTT. As protein: CSAREGARTEAFF.

The rearrangement links TRBV6-5 to TRBJ2-5, with 9 bases matching TRBD1. There are 14 residues in the CDR3. The germline gives CDR1 MNHEY, CDR2 SVGAGI. The V and J ends lost 7 bases and 5 bases, in that order; junction bases with no gene match: 8. The CDR3 sequence: CASKLGQGTETQYF. CDR3 nucleotides: TGTGCCAGCAAGTTAGGACAGGGGACGGAGACCCAGTACTTC.